These 4 T cell receptor beta chains originate from one sample sequenced in a study of cytomegalovirus exposure and HLA in healthy donors. PCR primers comprised 60 Vbeta and 13 Jbeta primers. Measured with immunoSEQ multiplex PCR; TCRdb has only the in-frame clones, and not every one. This sample carries more than 95,000 clones, approximately 80% of them seen once, and the ten largest clones take roughly 5%. Specimen: PBMCs. These receptors all stem from a man aged 45-65 years in good health and CMV-seropositive.

This rearrangement joins TRBV9 to TRBJ2-3; no definite D call. CDR1 is SGDLS, CDR2 YYNGEE, per germline. Trimming pared 3 bases from V and 6 bases from J, leaving 11 bases between. This CDR3 contains 13 residues. Here the CDR3 reads CASSGSLEDTQYF. CDR3 nucleotides: TGTGCCAGCAGCGGAAGTCTCGAGGATACGCAGTATTTT.

The rearrangement joins TRBV7-2 to TRBJ2-2, with 8 bases that match TRBD2. The CDR3 length is 17 residues. Looked up from germline, CDR1 is SGHTA and CDR2 is FQGNSA. The ends lost 4 bases at V and 4 bases at J; junction bases unmatched: 11. The CDR3 DNA follows: TGTGCCAGCAGCTACCAATCGGGAGGGCCGGGCACCGGGGAGCTGTTTTTT. Protein product: CASSYQSGGPGTGELFF.

The V call is TRBV4-2, the J call TRBJ1-2; D is possibly TRBD1 (5 bases). The CDR3 spans 15 residues. Trimming shortened V by 1 base and J by 0 bases, and 9 bases separated the two germline ends. Germline V lookup: CDR1 LGHNA, CDR2 YNFKEQ. The CDR3 DNA reads TGTGCCAGCAGCCAAGGGGCAGGGACTAACTATGGCTACACCTTC. The encoded protein is CASSQGAGTNYGYTF.

The sample holds one count of this clone. This rearrangement joins TRBV6-1 to TRBJ1-2; 9 bases map to TRBD1. The CDR3 sequence is 13 residues long. With V trimmed by 4 bases and J by 7 bases, 4 bases remained unmatched. The germline CDR1 and CDR2 sequences are MNHNS and SASEGT. CDR3 in DNA: TGTGCCAGCAGTGGGGACAGGGCCCTTGGCTACACCTTC. This translates into CASSGDRALGYTF.